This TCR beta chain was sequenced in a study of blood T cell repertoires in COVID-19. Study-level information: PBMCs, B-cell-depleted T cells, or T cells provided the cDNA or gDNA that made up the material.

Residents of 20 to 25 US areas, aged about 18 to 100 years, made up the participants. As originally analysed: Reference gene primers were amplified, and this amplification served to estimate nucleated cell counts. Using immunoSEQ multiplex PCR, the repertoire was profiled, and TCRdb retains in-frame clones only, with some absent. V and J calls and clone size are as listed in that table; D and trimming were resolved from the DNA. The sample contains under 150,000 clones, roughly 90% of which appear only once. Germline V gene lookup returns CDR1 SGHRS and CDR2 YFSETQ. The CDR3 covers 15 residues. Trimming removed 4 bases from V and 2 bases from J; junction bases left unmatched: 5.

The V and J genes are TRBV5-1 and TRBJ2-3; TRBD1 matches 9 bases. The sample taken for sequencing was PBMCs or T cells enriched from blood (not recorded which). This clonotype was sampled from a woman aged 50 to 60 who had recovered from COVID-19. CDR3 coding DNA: TGCGCCAGCAGCCCCGGGACAGGGCCCACAGATACGCAGTATTTT. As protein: CASSPGTGPTDTQYF.